These 9 T cell receptor beta chains share one sample of origin, sequenced in a study of T-cell reconstitution after alpha-beta-depleted transplantation in children. Preparation of the TCRbeta library used unique molecular identifiers. One entry per CDR3 protein results from TCRdb running MiXCR on the PCR reads. The profile shows 200,000 or so distinct CDR3 sequences, about 6% of them singletons. The material sequenced was PBMCs, taken before TCRalphabeta/CD19-depleted stem cell transplant. These TCRs come from a girl in the first two years of life with combined immunodeficiency, due to receive a stem cell transplant.

In its sample, this clonotype was seen a few times. This chain uses TRBV9 with TRBJ2-2; a weak D match, TRBD2 (6 bases). V was pared by 0 bases and J by 5 bases, with 11 bases between. Germline CDR1 reads SGDLS; CDR2 reads YYNGEE. The CDR3 length is 15 residues. CDR3 nucleotides: TGTGCCAGCAGCGTAGTGGCGGGACCAACCGGGGAGCTGTTTTTT. It translates to CASSVVAGPTGELFF.

This clonotype was detected many times. V is TRBV7-2 and J is TRBJ2-1; tentatively, D is TRBD2 (5 bases). With 5 bases removed from V and 8 bases from J, the gap between germline ends came to 10 bases. CDR3 size: 12 residues. Germline CDR1 is SGHTA and CDR2 is FQGNSA. The CDR3 loop reads CASSMWRDEQFF. CDR3 DNA sequence: TGTGCCAGCAGCATGTGGCGGGATGAGCAGTTCTTC.

This clonotype was found many times. The V and J genes are TRBV29-1 and TRBJ1-2; D unresolved. V lost 6 bases to trimming and J lost 3 bases, with 5 bases between them. This CDR3 region has 10 residues. Per the germline V gene, CDR1 is SQVTM and CDR2 is ANQGSEA. DNA for the CDR3: TGCAGCGTGGCAGACTATGGCTACACCTTC. Its protein is CSVADYGYTF.

Remarks on this clonotype: A clone one base away is much larger, so this may be a read error. V is TRBV7-9 and J is TRBJ2-5; D is unresolved. This CDR3 region has 11 residues. Deletions cut 6 bases from V and 1 base from J, with 3 bases between. Germline V lookup: CDR1 SEHNR, CDR2 FQNEAQ (reference sequence). The CDR3 protein is CASRTQETQYF. CDR3 DNA sequence: TGTGCCAGCAGGACCCAAGAGACCCAGTACTTC.

This clonotype was observed many times. This rearrangement joins TRBV25-1 to TRBJ2-5; D not certain. Germline CDR1 is MGHDK and CDR2 is SYGVNS. CDR3 length equals 13 residues. V lost 2 bases, J lost 1 base, and 5 bases lay in between. CDR3 DNA: TGTGCCAGCAGTGAACAGCCCCAAGAGACCCAGTACTTC. Translating gives CASSEQPQETQYF.

This clonotype was seen ten or more times. In DNA, the CDR3 is TGTGCCAGCAGTGAATGGGAGGGCACTGAAGCTTTCTTT. It encodes CASSEWEGTEAFF. The chain is built from TRBV25-1 and TRBJ1-1; D is unclear. This CDR3 region has 13 residues. Germline V CDR1 and CDR2: MGHDK, SYGVNS. V was pared by 1 base and J by 4 bases, with 7 bases between.

In this sample, this clonotype turned up many times. This rearrangement joins TRBV12-3 or TRBV12-4 to TRBJ2-1, with 8 bases lining up with TRBD2. V lost 4 bases, J lost 0 bases, and 5 bases stayed unmatched. This CDR3 has 16 amino acids. CDR3 sequence reads: CASSWSGTSSYNEQFF. The CDR3 DNA is TGTGCCAGCAGTTGGTCCGGGACTAGCTCCTACAATGAGCAGTTCTTC.

There are many counts of this clonotype. The V and J genes are TRBV10-3 and TRBJ2-7; D is unclear. The CDR3 consists of 11 residues. V dropped 4 bases and J dropped 2 bases, with 3 bases sitting between them. The germline gives CDR1 ENHRY, CDR2 SYGVKD. The CDR3 spells CAISGPYEQYF. CDR3 DNA: TGTGCCATCAGTGGACCCTACGAGCAGTACTTC.

This clonotype was detected many times. V is TRBV5-1 and J is TRBJ1-6, with D hard to call. The CDR3 contains 15 residues. V was pared by 7 bases and J by 14 bases, with 25 bases between. The germline V gene has CDR1 SGHRS and CDR2 YFSETQ. The CDR3 region has the DNA TGCGCCAGCTCCGAAAAACCCGGAGGCCCCTCCACCCTCCACTTT. This sequence encodes CASSEKPGGPSTLHF. Drawing the rest from reference TRBV5-1 and TRBJ1-6, the complete variable domain is KAGVTQTPRYLIKTRGQQVTLSCSPISGHRSVSWYQQTPGQGLQFLFEYFSETQRNKGNFPGRFSGRQFSNSRSEMNVSTLELGDSALYLCASSEKPGGPSTLHFGNGTRLTVT.